The TCR beta chain under discussion was sequenced for a study of blood T cell repertoires in COVID-19. Study overall: PBMCs, B-cell-depleted T cells, or T cells were the source of the cDNA or gDNA that made up the material.

Per the germline V gene, CDR1 is MNHEY and CDR2 is SVGAGI. After removal of 8 bases from V and 4 bases from J, the junction contained 5 bases not matched to a gene. The CDR3 consists of 14 residues. Libraries were prepared by immunoSEQ multiplex PCR; TCRdb keeps only in-frame clonotypes and omits some of them. The sample shows 65,000 to 85,000 clones, about nine tenths of them seen only once. The sequenced sample was peripheral blood. The clonotype was recovered from a human donor in a cohort sampled during active COVID-19. The chain couples TRBV6-5 to TRBJ2-3; 11 bases map to TRBD1. The CDR3 nucleotides read TGTGCCAGCCCCGGGACAGGGGGGGCAGATACGCAGTATTTT. Residues: CASPGTGGADTQYF.